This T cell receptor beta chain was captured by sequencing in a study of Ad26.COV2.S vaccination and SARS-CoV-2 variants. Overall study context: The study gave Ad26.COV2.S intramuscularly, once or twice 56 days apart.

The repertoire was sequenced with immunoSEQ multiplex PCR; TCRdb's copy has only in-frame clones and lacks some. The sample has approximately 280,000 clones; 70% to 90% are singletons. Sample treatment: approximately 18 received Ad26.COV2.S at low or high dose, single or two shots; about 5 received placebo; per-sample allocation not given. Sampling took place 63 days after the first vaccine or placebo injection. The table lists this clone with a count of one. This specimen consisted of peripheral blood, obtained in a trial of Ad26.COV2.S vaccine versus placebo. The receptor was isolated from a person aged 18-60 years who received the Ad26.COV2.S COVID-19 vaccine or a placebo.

The CDR3 protein is CSVIIAGGLYNEQFF. CDR3 coding DNA: TGCAGCGTTATTATAGCGGGAGGCCTCTACAATGAGCAGTTCTTC. The gene calls are TRBV29-1 and TRBJ2-1; 10 bases are a match to TRBD2. The CDR3 has 15 residues. The trim removed 5 bases at V and 3 bases at J, leaving 7 bases unmatched. Germline V gene data show CDR1 as SQVTM and CDR2 as ANQGSEA.